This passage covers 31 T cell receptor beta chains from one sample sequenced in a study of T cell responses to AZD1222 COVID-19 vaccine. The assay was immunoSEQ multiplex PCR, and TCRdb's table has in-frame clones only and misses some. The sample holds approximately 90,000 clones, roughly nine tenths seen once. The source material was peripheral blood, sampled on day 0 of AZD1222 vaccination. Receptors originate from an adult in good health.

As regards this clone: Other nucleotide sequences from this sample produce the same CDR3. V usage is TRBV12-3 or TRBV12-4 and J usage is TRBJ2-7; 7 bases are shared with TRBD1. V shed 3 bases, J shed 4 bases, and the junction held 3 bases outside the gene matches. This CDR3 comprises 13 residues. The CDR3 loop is CASSLGTDYEQYF. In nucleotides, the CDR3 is TGTGCCAGCAGTTTGGGGACAGATTACGAGCAGTACTTC.

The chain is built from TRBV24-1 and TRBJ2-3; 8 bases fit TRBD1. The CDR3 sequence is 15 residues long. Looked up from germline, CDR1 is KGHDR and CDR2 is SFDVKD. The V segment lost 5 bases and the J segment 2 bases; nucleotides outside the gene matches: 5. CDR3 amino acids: CATSVSDRATDTQYF. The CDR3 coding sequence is TGTGCCACCAGTGTATCGGACAGGGCCACAGATACGCAGTATTTT.

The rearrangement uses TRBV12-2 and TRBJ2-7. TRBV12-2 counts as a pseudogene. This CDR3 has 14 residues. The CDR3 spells CASRWAPGLVGQYF. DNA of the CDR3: TGTGCAAGTCGCTGGGCCCCGGGGCTCGTGGGGCAGTACTTC.

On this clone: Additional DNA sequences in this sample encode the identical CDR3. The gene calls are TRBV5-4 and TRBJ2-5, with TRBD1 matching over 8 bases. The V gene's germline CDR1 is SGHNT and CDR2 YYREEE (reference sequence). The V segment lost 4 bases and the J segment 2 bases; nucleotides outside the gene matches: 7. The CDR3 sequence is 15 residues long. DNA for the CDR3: TGTGCCAGCAGCCCCGGACAGGGACCACAAGAGACCCAGTACTTC. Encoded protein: CASSPGQGPQETQYF. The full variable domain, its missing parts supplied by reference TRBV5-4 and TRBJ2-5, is ETGVTQSPTHLIKTRGQQVTLRCSSQSGHNTVSWYQQALGQGPQFIFQYYREEENGRGNFPPRFSGLQFPNYSSELNVNALELDDSALYLCASSPGQGPQETQYFGPGTRLLVL.

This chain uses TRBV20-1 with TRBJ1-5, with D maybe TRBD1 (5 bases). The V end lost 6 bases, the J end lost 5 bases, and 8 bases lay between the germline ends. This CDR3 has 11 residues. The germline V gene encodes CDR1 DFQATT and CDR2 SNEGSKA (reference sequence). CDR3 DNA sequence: TGCAGTGCGGGGCCAGATCAGCCCCAGCATTTT. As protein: CSAGPDQPQHF.

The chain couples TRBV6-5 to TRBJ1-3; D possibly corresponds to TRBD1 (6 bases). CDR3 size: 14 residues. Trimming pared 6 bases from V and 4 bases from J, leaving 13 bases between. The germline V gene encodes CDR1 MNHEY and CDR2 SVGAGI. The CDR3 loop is CASRLAGTGNTIYF. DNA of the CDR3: TGTGCCAGCAGACTCGCCGGGACAGGAAACACCATATATTTT.

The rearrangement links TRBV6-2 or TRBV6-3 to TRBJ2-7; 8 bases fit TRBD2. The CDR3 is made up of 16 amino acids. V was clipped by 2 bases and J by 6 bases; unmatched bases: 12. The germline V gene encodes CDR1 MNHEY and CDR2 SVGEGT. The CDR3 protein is CASSYRGGGRFGEQYF. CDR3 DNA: TGTGCCAGCAGTTACCGGGGCGGGGGGCGCTTTGGCGAGCAGTACTTC.

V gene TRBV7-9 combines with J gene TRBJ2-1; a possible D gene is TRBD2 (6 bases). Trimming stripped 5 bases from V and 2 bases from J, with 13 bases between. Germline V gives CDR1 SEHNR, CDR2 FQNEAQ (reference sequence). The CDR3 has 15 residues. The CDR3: CASSPGGSPYNEQFF. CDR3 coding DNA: TGTGCCAGCAGCCCCGGGGGAAGCCCCTACAATGAGCAGTTCTTC.

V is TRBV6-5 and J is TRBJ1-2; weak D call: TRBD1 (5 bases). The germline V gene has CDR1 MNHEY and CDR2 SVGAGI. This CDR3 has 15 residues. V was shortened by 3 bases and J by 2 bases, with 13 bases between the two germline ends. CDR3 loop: CASSYQVGGNYGYTF. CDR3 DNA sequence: TGTGCCAGCAGTTATCAAGTCGGGGGAAACTATGGCTACACCTTC.

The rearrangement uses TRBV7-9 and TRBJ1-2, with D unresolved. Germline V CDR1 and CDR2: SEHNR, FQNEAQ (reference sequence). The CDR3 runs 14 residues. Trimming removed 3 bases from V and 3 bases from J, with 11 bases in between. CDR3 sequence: CASSLSREDYGYTF. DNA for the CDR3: TGTGCCAGCAGCTTGTCGCGGGAAGACTATGGCTACACCTTC.

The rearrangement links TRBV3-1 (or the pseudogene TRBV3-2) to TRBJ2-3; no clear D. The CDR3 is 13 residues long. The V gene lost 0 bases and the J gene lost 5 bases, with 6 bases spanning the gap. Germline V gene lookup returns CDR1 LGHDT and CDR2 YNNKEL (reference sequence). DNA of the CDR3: TGTGCCAGCAGCCAAGATCGAATAGATACGCAGTATTTT. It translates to CASSQDRIDTQYF.

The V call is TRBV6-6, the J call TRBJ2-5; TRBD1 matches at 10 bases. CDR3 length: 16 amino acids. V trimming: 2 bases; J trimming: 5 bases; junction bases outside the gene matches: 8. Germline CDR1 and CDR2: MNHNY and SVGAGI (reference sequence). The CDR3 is CASSYPGQGRSETQYF. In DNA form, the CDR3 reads TGTGCCAGCAGTTACCCGGGACAGGGGAGATCGGAGACCCAGTACTTC.

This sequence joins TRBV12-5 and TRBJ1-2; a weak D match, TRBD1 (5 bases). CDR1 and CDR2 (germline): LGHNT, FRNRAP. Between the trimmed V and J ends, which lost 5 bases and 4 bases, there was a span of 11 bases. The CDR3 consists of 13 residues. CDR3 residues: CASGGTNAYGYTF. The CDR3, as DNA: TGTGCTAGTGGTGGGACGAACGCCTATGGCTACACCTTC.

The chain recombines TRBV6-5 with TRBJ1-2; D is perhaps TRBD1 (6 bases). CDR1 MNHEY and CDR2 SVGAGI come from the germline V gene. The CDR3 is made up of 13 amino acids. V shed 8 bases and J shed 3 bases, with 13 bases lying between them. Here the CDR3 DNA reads TGTGCCAGCTCCAGGGGAAGGGACTATGGCTACACCTTC. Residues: CASSRGRDYGYTF.

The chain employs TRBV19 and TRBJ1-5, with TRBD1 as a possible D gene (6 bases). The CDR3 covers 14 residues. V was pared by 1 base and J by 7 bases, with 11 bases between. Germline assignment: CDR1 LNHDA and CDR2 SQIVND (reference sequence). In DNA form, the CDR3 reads TGTGCCAGTAGTATAGGAGGGGGGGCCCAGCCCCAGCATTTT. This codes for CASSIGGGAQPQHF.

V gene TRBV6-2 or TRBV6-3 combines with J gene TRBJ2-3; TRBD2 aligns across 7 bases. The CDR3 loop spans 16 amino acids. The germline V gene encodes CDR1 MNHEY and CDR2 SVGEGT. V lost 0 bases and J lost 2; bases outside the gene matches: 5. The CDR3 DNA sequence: TGTGCCAGCAGTTACTCACCTAGCGGATTCACAGATACGCAGTATTTT. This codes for CASSYSPSGFTDTQYF.

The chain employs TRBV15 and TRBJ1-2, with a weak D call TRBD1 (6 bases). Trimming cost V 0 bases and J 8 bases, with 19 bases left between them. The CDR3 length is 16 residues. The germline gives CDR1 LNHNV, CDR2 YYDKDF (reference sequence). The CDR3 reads CATSREAGVSLGGYTF. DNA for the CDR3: TGTGCCACCAGCAGAGAGGCAGGGGTTTCTTTGGGAGGCTACACCTTC.

The CDR3 protein is CASDPGTGAGGGGELFF. The CDR3 region has the DNA TGTGCCAGCGACCCCGGGACGGGGGCCGGGGGCGGCGGGGAGCTGTTTTTT. The chain employs TRBV7-2 and TRBJ2-2; D is perhaps TRBD1 or TRBD2 (6 bases each). Trimming took off 8 bases at V and 7 bases at J, with 26 bases between the two ends. The CDR3 contains 17 residues. Germline CDR1 reads SGHTA; CDR2 reads FQGNSA. Complete variable domain (other parts from reference TRBV7-2 and TRBJ2-2): GAGVSQSPSNKVTEKGKDVELRCDPISGHTALYWYRQSLGQGLEFLIYFQGNSAPDKSGLPSDRFSAERTGGSVSTLTIQRTQQEDSAVYLCASDPGTGAGGGGELFFGEGSRLTVL.

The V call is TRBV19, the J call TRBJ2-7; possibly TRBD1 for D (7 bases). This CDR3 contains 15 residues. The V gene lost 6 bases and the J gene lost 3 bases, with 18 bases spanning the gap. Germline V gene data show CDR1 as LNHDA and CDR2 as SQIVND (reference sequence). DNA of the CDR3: TGTGCCAGTAGCCCTGGAGGGGGCTGGGGCTACGAGCAGTACTTC. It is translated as CASSPGGGWGYEQYF.

The CDR3 sequence is CAISAGQGETQYF. CDR3 DNA: TGTGCCATCAGTGCGGGACAGGGCGAGACCCAGTACTTC. This chain joins TRBV10-3 and TRBJ2-5, with TRBD1 matching over 9 bases. The V segment lost 4 bases and the J segment 5 bases; nucleotides outside the gene matches: 2. This CDR3 is 13 amino acids long. Germline-derived CDR1 and CDR2 are ENHRY and SYGVKD.

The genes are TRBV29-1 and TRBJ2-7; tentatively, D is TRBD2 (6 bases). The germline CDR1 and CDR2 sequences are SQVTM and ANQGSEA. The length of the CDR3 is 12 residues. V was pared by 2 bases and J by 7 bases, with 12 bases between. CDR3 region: CSVELWGREQYF. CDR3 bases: TGCAGCGTTGAATTGTGGGGGAGGGAGCAGTACTTC.

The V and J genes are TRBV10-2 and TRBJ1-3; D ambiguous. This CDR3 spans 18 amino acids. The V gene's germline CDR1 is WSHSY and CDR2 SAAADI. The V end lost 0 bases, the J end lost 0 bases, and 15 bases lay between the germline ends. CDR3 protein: CASSESFLGVTSGNTIYF. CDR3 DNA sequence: TGCGCCAGCAGTGAGTCGTTCCTAGGAGTCACCTCTGGAAACACCATATATTTT.

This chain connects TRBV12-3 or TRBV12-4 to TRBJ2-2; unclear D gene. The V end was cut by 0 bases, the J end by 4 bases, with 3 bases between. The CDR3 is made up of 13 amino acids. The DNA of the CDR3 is TGTGCCAGCAGTTTAGCGACCACCGGGGAGCTGTTTTTT. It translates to CASSLATTGELFF.

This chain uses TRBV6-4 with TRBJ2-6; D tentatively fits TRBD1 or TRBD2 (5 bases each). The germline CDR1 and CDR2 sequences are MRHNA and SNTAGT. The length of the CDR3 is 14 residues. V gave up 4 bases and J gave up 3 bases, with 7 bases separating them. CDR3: CASSGGSGANVLTF. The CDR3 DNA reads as TGTGCCAGCAGTGGGGGGAGTGGGGCCAACGTCCTGACTTTC.

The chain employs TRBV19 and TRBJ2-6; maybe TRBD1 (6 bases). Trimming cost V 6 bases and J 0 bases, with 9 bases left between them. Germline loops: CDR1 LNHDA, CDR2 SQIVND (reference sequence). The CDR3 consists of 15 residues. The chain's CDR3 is CASRRGSSGANVLTF. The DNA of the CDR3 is TGTGCCAGTAGAAGGGGGTCCTCTGGGGCCAACGTCCTGACTTTC.

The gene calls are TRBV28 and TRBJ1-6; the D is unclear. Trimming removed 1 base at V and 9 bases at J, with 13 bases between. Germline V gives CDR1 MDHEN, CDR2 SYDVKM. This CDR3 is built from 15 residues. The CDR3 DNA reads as TGTGCCAGCAGTTTATACGGAACGGGCCCTTCACCCCTCCACTTT. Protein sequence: CASSLYGTGPSPLHF.

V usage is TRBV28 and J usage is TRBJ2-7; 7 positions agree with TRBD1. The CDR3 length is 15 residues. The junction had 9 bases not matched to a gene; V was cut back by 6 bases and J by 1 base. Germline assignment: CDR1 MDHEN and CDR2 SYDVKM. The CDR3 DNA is TGTGCCAGCAGACGATTGGGACAGTCGTCCTACGAGCAGTACTTC. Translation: CASRRLGQSSYEQYF.

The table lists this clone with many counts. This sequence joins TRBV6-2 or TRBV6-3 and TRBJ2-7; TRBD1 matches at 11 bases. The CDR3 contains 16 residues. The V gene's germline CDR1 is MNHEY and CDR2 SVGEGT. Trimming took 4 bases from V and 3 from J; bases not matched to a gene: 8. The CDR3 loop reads CASSSTGTGGYYEQYF. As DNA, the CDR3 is TGTGCCAGCAGTTCTACCGGGACAGGGGGATACTACGAGCAGTACTTC.

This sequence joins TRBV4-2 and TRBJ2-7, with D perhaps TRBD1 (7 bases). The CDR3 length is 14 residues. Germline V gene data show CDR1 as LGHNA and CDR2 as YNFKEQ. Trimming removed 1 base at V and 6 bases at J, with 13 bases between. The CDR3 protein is CASSQVQGEVEQYF. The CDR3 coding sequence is TGTGCCAGCAGCCAAGTTCAGGGGGAGGTCGAGCAGTACTTC.

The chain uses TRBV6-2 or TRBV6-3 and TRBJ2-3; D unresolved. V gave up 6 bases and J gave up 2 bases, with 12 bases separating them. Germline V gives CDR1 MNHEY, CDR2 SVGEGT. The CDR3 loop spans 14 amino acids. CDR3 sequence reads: CASSGSLHTDTQYF. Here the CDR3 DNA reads TGTGCCAGCAGCGGGTCCCTTCACACAGATACGCAGTATTTT.

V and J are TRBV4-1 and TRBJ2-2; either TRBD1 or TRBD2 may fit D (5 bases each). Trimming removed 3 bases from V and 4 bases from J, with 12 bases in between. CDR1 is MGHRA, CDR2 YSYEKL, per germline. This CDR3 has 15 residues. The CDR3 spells CASSQMSGATGELFF. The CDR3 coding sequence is TGCGCCAGCAGCCAGATGTCCGGGGCCACCGGGGAGCTGTTTTTT.